The present T cell receptor (beta chain) was sequenced within a study of blood T cell repertoires in COVID-19. Study details: The analysed material was cDNA or gDNA that came from T cells, B-cell-depleted T cells, or PBMCs.

Some clones are missing from TCRdb's copy, which holds only in-frame ones; the method was immunoSEQ multiplex PCR. The sample lists around 300,000 clones, 80% to 90% occurring once. This CDR3 is built from 13 residues. The V end was cut by 0 bases, the J end by 3 bases, with 5 bases between. Germline-derived CDR1 and CDR2 are LGHNA and YNFKEQ. This clone was recorded a few times. Enrolled through a virtual design, the participants were between roughly 18 and 95 years of age and came from about two dozen US areas. Participants' own reports of clinical history determined their cohort assignment. The chain carries TRBV4-2 and TRBJ1-1; D is uncertain. This clonotype originated in a woman aged 25 to 39 who had recovered from COVID-19. The sample comprised PBMCs or T cells enriched from blood (not recorded which). The CDR3 protein is CASSQDKYTEAFF. DNA of the CDR3: TGTGCCAGCAGCCAAGATAAATACACTGAAGCTTTCTTT.